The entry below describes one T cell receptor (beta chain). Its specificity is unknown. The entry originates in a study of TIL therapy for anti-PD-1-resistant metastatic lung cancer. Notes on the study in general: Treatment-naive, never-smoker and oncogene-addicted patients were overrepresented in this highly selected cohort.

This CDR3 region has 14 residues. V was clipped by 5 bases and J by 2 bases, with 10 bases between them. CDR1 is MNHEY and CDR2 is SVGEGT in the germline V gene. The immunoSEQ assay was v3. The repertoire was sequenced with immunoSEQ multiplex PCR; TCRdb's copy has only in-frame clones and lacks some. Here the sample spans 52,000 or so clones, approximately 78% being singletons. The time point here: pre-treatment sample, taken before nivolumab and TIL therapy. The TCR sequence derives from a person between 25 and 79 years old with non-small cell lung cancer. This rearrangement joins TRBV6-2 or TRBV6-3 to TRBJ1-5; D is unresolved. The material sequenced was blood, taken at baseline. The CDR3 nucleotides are TGTGCCAGCAGTGGAGCTGGGGGCAATCAGCCCCAGCATTTT. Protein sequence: CASSGAGGNQPQHF.